Listed here are 26 T cell receptor beta chains from one sample, sequenced in a study of cytomegalovirus exposure and HLA in healthy donors. 60 Vbeta and 13 Jbeta primers were used in PCR. Using immunoSEQ multiplex PCR, the repertoire was profiled, and TCRdb retains in-frame clones only, with some absent. Of about 120,000 clones listed, approximately 80% are singletons. The sequenced sample was PBMCs. The origin of the receptors is a man between 45 and 60 years old in good health and CMV-seronegative.

This clone was seen a few times. J is TRBJ2-2 and V is TRBV13; no clear D. The CDR3 is 15 amino acids. Germline V gene data show CDR1 as PRHDT and CDR2 as FYEKMQ (reference sequence). V lost 4 bases and J lost 6, with 15 bases in between. As DNA, the CDR3 is TGTGCCAGCAGCTCACCTTCCCGGGTCTCCGGGGAGCTGTTTTTT. This gives the protein CASSSPSRVSGELFF.

V and J are TRBV27 and TRBJ2-7, with a tentative D call TRBD2 (6 bases). There are 15 residues in the CDR3. Trimming cost V 4 bases and J 3 bases, with 16 bases left between them. CDR1 is MNHEY and CDR2 is SMNVEV in the germline V gene (reference sequence). Written as DNA, the CDR3 is TGTGCCAGCAGTTCACCGGGACTGGATTTCTACGAGCAGTACTTC. Translated, it gives CASSSPGLDFYEQYF.

V gene TRBV11-1 combines with J gene TRBJ2-5, with a possible D match to TRBD1 (6 bases). Trimming cost V 5 bases and J 1 base, with 14 bases left between them. Looked up from germline, CDR1 is SGHAT and CDR2 is FQDESV (reference sequence). This CDR3 comprises 15 residues. Here the CDR3 DNA reads TGTGCCAGCAGCCTTCGGACAGTTTTCCAAGAGACCCAGTACTTC. Translated: CASSLRTVFQETQYF.

The chain couples TRBV30 to TRBJ2-1; 10 bases fit TRBD2. The V segment lost 4 bases and the J segment 8 bases; nucleotides outside the gene matches: 14. This CDR3 is 16 amino acids long. CDR1 is GTSNPN, CDR2 SVGIG, per germline (reference sequence). CDR3 DNA: TGTGCCTGGATCGGCCAGACGAGCGGGGGGGCCCATGAGCAGTTCTTC. This encodes CAWIGQTSGGAHEQFF.

This clone has just a few counts. V and J are TRBV30 and TRBJ2-7; tentatively, D is TRBD1 (6 bases). CDR3 length: 13 residues. Germline V CDR1 and CDR2: GTSNPN, SVGIG (reference sequence). As DNA, the CDR3 is TGTGCCTGGAGTCACCGAACAAAACGGGACATCTCTGTC. Encoded protein: CAWSHRTKRDISV.

The chain recombines TRBV7-9 with TRBJ1-1, with D perhaps matching TRBD1 (5 bases). CDR3 length: 14 amino acids. Trimming left V 2 bases short and J 5 bases short, with 12 bases between. The germline gives CDR1 SEHNR, CDR2 FQNEAQ (reference sequence). The CDR3 nucleotides read TGTGCCAGCAGCTTATTACTGGGGCGAACTGAAGCTTTCTTT. Its translation: CASSLLLGRTEAFF.

V gene TRBV4-2 combines with J gene TRBJ2-2; TRBD2 aligns across 14 bases. V was pared by 4 bases and J by 5 bases, with 9 bases of the junction left unmatched. This CDR3 has 18 amino acids. Per germline, CDR1 LGHNA and CDR2 YNFKEQ. CDR3 in amino acids: CASSLPGLAGAFTGELFF. The CDR3 bases are TGTGCCAGCAGCCTCCCGGGACTAGCGGGGGCTTTTACCGGGGAGCTGTTTTTT.

The chain joins TRBV7-9 to TRBJ2-3, with 7 bases lining up with TRBD2. Germline CDR1 and CDR2: SEHNR and FQNEAQ (reference sequence). This CDR3 has 11 residues. Trimming cost V 4 bases and J 10 bases; bases outside gene matches: 2. The CDR3 nucleotides read TGTGCCAGCAGCTGGGACTATTCGCAGTATTTT. Protein product: CASSWDYSQYF. The whole variable domain, filled in from reference TRBV7-9 and TRBJ2-3, reads DTGVSQNPRHKITKRGQNVTFRCDPISEHNRLYWYRQTLGQGPEFLTYFQNEAQLEKSRLLSDRFSAERPKGSFSTLEIQRTEQGDSAMYLCASSWDYSQYFGPGTRLTVL.

The rearrangement uses TRBV28 and TRBJ1-5; D uncertain. CDR1 is MDHEN and CDR2 is SYDVKM in the germline V gene. Trimming took 7 bases from V and 6 from J, leaving 16 bases between them. The CDR3 is made up of 14 amino acids. The CDR3 DNA is TGTGCCAGCATACAGAGTCTCATGACTCAGCCCCAGCATTTT. It specifies CASIQSLMTQPQHF.

This sequence joins TRBV5-6 and TRBJ1-5, with a weak D call TRBD1 (6 bases). Germline CDR1 is SGHDT and CDR2 is YYEEEE. Trimming left V 4 bases short and J 6 bases short, with 20 bases between. There are 16 residues in the CDR3. CDR3 coding DNA: TGTGCCAGCAGCCTAAAGGGGGGGGCCTCGGTTCAGCCCCAGCATTTT. Amino acids: CASSLKGGASVQPQHF. Combining the CDR3 with reference TRBV5-6 and TRBJ1-5 gives the whole variable domain DAGVTQSPTHLIKTRGQQVTLRCSPKSGHDTVSWYQQALGQGPQFIFQYYEEEERQRGNFPDRFSGHQFPNYSSELNVNALLLGDSALYLCASSLKGGASVQPQHFGDGTRLSIL.

The V call is TRBV19, the J call TRBJ1-4; 9 bases match TRBD1. V was clipped by 7 bases and J by 10 bases; unmatched bases: 13. This CDR3 comprises 15 residues. The germline CDR1 and CDR2 sequences are LNHDA and SQIVND (reference sequence). CDR3 nucleotide sequence: TGTGCCAGTACCCCAACACACGGGACAGGGCGAAAACTGTTTTTT. It specifies CASTPTHGTGRKLFF. Supplemented by reference TRBV19 and TRBJ1-4, the full variable domain reads DGGITQSPKYLFRKEGQNVTLSCEQNLNHDAMYWYRQDPGQGLRLIYYSQIVNDFQKGDIAEGYSVSREKKESFPLTVTSAQKNPTAFYLCASTPTHGTGRKLFFGSGTQLSVL.

The chain uses TRBV6-1 and TRBJ2-1; a possible D gene is TRBD2 (6 bases). V lost 8 bases and J lost 2, with 16 bases in between. This CDR3 region has 15 residues. Germline CDR1 MNHNS, CDR2 SASEGT. This CDR3 is CASSDYGGTYNEQFF. In DNA, the CDR3 is TGTGCCAGCTCTGATTACGGGGGAACCTACAATGAGCAGTTCTTC.

This chain's CDR3 is CASSLAAGFGGTQYF. For the CDR3, the DNA is TGTGCCAGCAGCTTAGCAGCGGGATTTGGGGGGACCCAGTACTTC. The V and J genes are TRBV7-2 and TRBJ2-5; 7 positions match TRBD2. CDR1 and CDR2 (germline): SGHTA, FQGNSA. CDR3 size: 15 residues. V gave up 0 bases and J gave up 7 bases; unmatched junction bases: 8. The whole variable domain, remainder taken from reference TRBV7-2 and TRBJ2-5, is GAGVSQSPSNKVTEKGKDVELRCDPISGHTALYWYRQSLGQGLEFLIYFQGNSAPDKSGLPSDRFSAERTGGSVSTLTIQRTQQEDSAVYLCASSLAAGFGGTQYFGPGTRLLVL.

The J gene is TRBJ1-2, the V gene TRBV5-4, with D perhaps matching TRBD1 (6 bases). The CDR3 is made up of 15 amino acids. Deletions cut 4 bases from V and 8 bases from J, with 21 bases between. In germline, CDR1 is SGHNT, CDR2 YYREEE (reference sequence). CDR3: CASSPGLTGLMGYTF. The CDR3 DNA is TGTGCCAGCAGCCCGGGTCTGACAGGTCTGATGGGCTACACCTTC.

The chain links TRBV29-1 to TRBJ2-2; no firm D call. Germline-derived CDR1 and CDR2 are SQVTM and ANQGSEA. This CDR3 comprises 13 residues. V shed 7 bases and J shed 0 bases, with 9 bases lying between them. CDR3 sequence: CSGTTPNTGELFF. The CDR3 DNA sequence: TGCAGCGGTACAACACCGAACACCGGGGAGCTGTTTTTT.

The chain is built from TRBV2 and TRBJ2-3; 8 positions agree with TRBD2. The trim removed 8 bases at V and 7 bases at J, leaving 14 bases unmatched. The germline V gene has CDR1 SNHLY and CDR2 FYNNEI. The CDR3 contains 15 residues. CDR3 nucleotide sequence: TGTGCCAGCTCTTTGGGGGGAGGACTAGCATATACGCAGTATTTT. This translates into CASSLGGGLAYTQYF.

This clone was recorded many times. The rearrangement uses TRBV13 and TRBJ2-7; 8 bases line up with TRBD1. This CDR3 region has 12 residues. Per germline, CDR1 PRHDT and CDR2 FYEKMQ (reference sequence). The ends lost 5 bases at V and 9 bases at J; junction bases unmatched: 6. Here the CDR3 reads CASSRPGGGQYF. DNA for the CDR3: TGTGCCAGCAGCCGTCCAGGGGGCGGGCAGTACTTC.

The gene calls are TRBV5-1 and TRBJ2-7, with 16 nucleotides matching TRBD2. The CDR3 consists of 16 residues. The V gene's germline CDR1 is SGHRS and CDR2 YFSETQ. V was pared by 3 bases and J by 6 bases, with 6 bases of the junction left unmatched. In nucleotides, the CDR3 is TGCGCCAGCAGCTCGTCCGGGACTAGCGGGAGGGGCGAGCAGTACTTC. This encodes CASSSSGTSGRGEQYF. Complete variable domain (other parts from reference TRBV5-1 and TRBJ2-7): KAGVTQTPRYLIKTRGQQVTLSCSPISGHRSVSWYQQTPGQGLQFLFEYFSETQRNKGNFPGRFSGRQFSNSRSEMNVSTLELGDSALYLCASSSSGTSGRGEQYFGPGTRLTVT.

This clone appeared a few times. The chain recombines TRBV19 with TRBJ1-5; tentative D call: TRBD1 (5 bases). The CDR3 loop spans 18 amino acids. Trimming took 4 bases from V and 0 from J, leaving 19 bases between them. Germline CDR1 reads LNHDA; CDR2 reads SQIVND (reference sequence). CDR3: CASSKFQGGEDSNQPQHF. The CDR3 nucleotides read TGTGCCAGTAGTAAATTCCAGGGAGGGGAAGATAGCAATCAGCCCCAGCATTTT.

This chain connects TRBV28 to TRBJ1-6, with D tentatively TRBD1 (6 bases). The V and J ends lost 2 bases and 10 bases respectively, with 15 bases between them. Germline CDR1 and CDR2: MDHEN and SYDVKM. The CDR3 contains 15 residues. For the CDR3, the DNA is TGTGCCAGCAGTTTAAGTACTGGACAGACGTCACCCCTCCACTTT. This codes for CASSLSTGQTSPLHF. The full variable domain, in which reference TRBV28 and TRBJ1-6 provide the parts outside the CDR3, is DVKVTQSSRYLVKRTGEKVFLECVQDMDHENMFWYRQDPGLGLRLIYFSYDVKMKEKGDIPEGYSVSREKKERFSLILESASTNQTSMYLCASSLSTGQTSPLHFGNGTRLTVT.

The chain carries TRBV5-1 and TRBJ2-5; D unresolved. V was clipped by 5 bases and J by 1 base, with 6 bases between them. CDR1 SGHRS and CDR2 YFSETQ come from the germline V gene. This CDR3 has 12 amino acids. CDR3 sequence (DNA): TGCGCCAGCAGTTTCCGCCAAGAGACCCAGTACTTC. Protein: CASSFRQETQYF.

This chain connects TRBV27 to TRBJ2-5; TRBD1 might be the D (7 bases). With 3 bases removed from V and 4 bases from J, the gap between germline ends came to 9 bases. This CDR3 is 13 amino acids long. In germline, CDR1 is MNHEY, CDR2 SMNVEV (reference sequence). The CDR3 sequence is CASSFRGVETQYF. CDR3 coding DNA: TGTGCCAGCAGTTTCAGGGGGGTAGAGACCCAGTACTTC.

The chain combines TRBV10-3 with TRBJ2-7; 9 bases fit TRBD1. CDR1 and CDR2 (germline): ENHRY, SYGVKD. The V and J ends lost 4 bases and 4 bases, in that order; junction bases with no gene match: 14. CDR3 length: 17 residues. CDR3 nucleotides: TGTGCCATCAGTGGTCCCGGGACAGGGACACGGGTTTACGAGCAGTACTTC. Protein product: CAISGPGTGTRVYEQYF.

This clone was observed once. The chain joins TRBV6-5 to TRBJ2-7; 9 bases map to TRBD2. Germline trimming cut 5 bases from V and 3 bases from J; bases unmatched to any gene: 8. CDR1 is MNHEY and CDR2 is SVGAGI in the germline V gene. The CDR3 extends over 15 amino acids. CDR3 sequence reads: CASSPFAGGHYEQYF. The CDR3 bases are TGTGCCAGCAGTCCTTTCGCGGGGGGGCACTACGAGCAGTACTTC.

This chain connects TRBV5-8 to TRBJ2-5, with TRBD2 identical over 7 bases. The CDR3 sequence is 13 residues long. V was clipped by 10 bases and J by 4 bases; unmatched bases: 10. Germline loops: CDR1 SGHTS, CDR2 YDEGEE. The CDR3 DNA reads as TGTGCCGTGGTGGGAGGGCCTCGAGAGACCCAGTACTTC. It is translated as CAVVGGPRETQYF.

This chain links TRBV14 with TRBJ2-4; D is uncertain. CDR1 and CDR2 from the germline V gene are SGHDN and FVKESK. Between the trimmed V and J ends, which lost 1 base and 2 bases, there was a span of 15 bases. The length of the CDR3 is 17 residues. Here the CDR3 reads CASSQGTDLRTKNIQYF. The CDR3 coding sequence is TGTGCCAGCAGCCAAGGAACAGATCTTCGGACCAAAAACATTCAGTACTTC.